This T cell receptor beta chain originates from a study of blood T cell repertoires in COVID-19. Germline CDR1 LNHDA, CDR2 SQIVND (reference sequence). The CDR3 contains 13 residues. With 9 bases removed from V and 3 bases from J, the gap between germline ends came to 12 bases. The method was immunoSEQ multiplex PCR; TCRdb's version includes in-frame clones alone and lacks a portion of them. Of about 210,000 clones listed, around 82% are singletons. This chain joins TRBV19 and TRBJ1-5, with D perhaps TRBD1 (6 bases). The sequence came from a man in his fifties or sixties with active or convalescent COVID-19. Input material: peripheral blood. The CDR3 DNA reads as TGTGCCAGCAACAGGGCATTCAATCAGCCCCAGCATTTT. This translates into CASNRAFNQPQHF.